The T cell receptor (beta chain) described here comes from a study of blood T cell repertoires in COVID-19. Profiled with immunoSEQ multiplex PCR; TCRdb holds only in-frame clones, not every one. The data contain almost 300,000 clones, more than 85% of them singletons. CDR1 and CDR2 from the germline V gene are SGHTS and YDEGEE. CDR3 size: 14 residues. V lost 6 bases to trimming and J lost 6 bases; unmatched junction nucleotides: 6. This chain uses TRBV5-8 with TRBJ2-2, with 9 bases identical to TRBD1. The specimen was peripheral blood. The sequence derives from a man aged 65 to 85 with acute or convalescent COVID-19. CDR3 sequence: CASIVTGGSGELFF. The CDR3 DNA follows: TGTGCCAGCATCGTGACAGGGGGTTCCGGGGAGCTGTTTTTT.